These 10 T cell receptor beta chains originate from one sample sequenced in a study of blood T cell repertoires in COVID-19. The repertoire was sequenced with immunoSEQ multiplex PCR; TCRdb's copy has only in-frame clones and lacks some. The profile shows some 330,000 clones, 75% to 90% of them singletons. What was sequenced was PBMCs or T cells enriched from blood (not recorded which). The receptors derive from a man aged 25 to 40 who had recovered from COVID-19.

The genes are TRBV15 and TRBJ2-1; a possible D gene is TRBD1 (5 bases). V dropped 0 bases and J dropped 11 bases, with 14 bases sitting between them. Germline values: CDR1 LNHNV, CDR2 YYDKDF (reference sequence). This CDR3 is built from 14 residues. CDR3 sequence reads: CATSRDLWGRKQFF. CDR3 in DNA: TGTGCCACCAGCAGAGATCTGTGGGGCAGGAAGCAGTTCTTC.

The gene calls are TRBV2 and TRBJ2-3; 11 bases line up with TRBD1. V shed 7 bases, J shed 4 bases, and the junction held 4 bases outside the gene matches. Germline assignment: CDR1 SNHLY and CDR2 FYNNEI. The CDR3 totals 14 residues. CDR3 residues: CASTGTGGSDTQYF. The CDR3 bases are TGTGCCAGCACCGGGACAGGGGGTTCAGATACGCAGTATTTT.

The chain recombines TRBV27 with TRBJ2-1; TRBD2 matches at 12 bases. Trimming removed 6 bases from V and 8 bases from J; junction bases left unmatched: 8. The CDR3 has 15 residues. Germline V CDR1 and CDR2: MNHEY, SMNVEV (reference sequence). CDR3 in DNA: TGTGCCAGCAGGCGATCTAGCGGGGGGGCGGATGAGCAGTTCTTC. Translated: CASRRSSGGADEQFF.

V usage is TRBV28 and J usage is TRBJ1-1, with a possible D match to TRBD1 (6 bases). Germline V gene sequence: CDR1 MDHEN, CDR2 SYDVKM. V lost 4 bases and J lost 11, with 14 bases in between. CDR3 size: 12 residues. The CDR3 loop is CASSSLQGRAFF. CDR3 DNA: TGTGCCAGCAGTTCTTTACAGGGACGGGCTTTCTTT.

V gene TRBV10-2 combines with J gene TRBJ1-2; D is undetermined. This CDR3 spans 12 amino acids. Germline-derived CDR1 and CDR2 are WSHSY and SAAADI. V was pared by 1 base and J by 8 bases, with 8 bases between. CDR3 sequence reads: CASSEFKRGYTF. In DNA form, the CDR3 reads TGCGCCAGCAGTGAGTTTAAGAGGGGCTACACCTTC.

The CDR3 is CASSLQLVGRNTEAFF. In DNA, the CDR3 is TGTGCCAGCAGCTTACAATTAGTGGGGCGGAACACTGAAGCTTTCTTT. The chain has TRBV7-3 and TRBJ1-1; perhaps TRBD1 as D (5 bases). V was shortened by 2 bases and J by 1 base, with 14 bases between the two germline ends. Germline lookup yields CDR1 SGHTA and CDR2 FQGTGA. CDR3 length equals 16 residues.

V gene TRBV4-1 combines with J gene TRBJ2-2; weak D call: TRBD1 (6 bases). Germline V gene lookup returns CDR1 MGHRA and CDR2 YSYEKL. CDR3 size: 16 residues. V was trimmed by 0 bases and J by 0 bases, leaving 8 bases between them. The CDR3 region has the DNA TGCGCCAGCAGCCAAGAGACAGGAGCGAACACCGGGGAGCTGTTTTTT. Residues: CASSQETGANTGELFF.

As to this clone: One end of the junction fails to match germline, which may point to a read error. The V call is TRBV18, the J call TRBJ2-7; D gene uncertain. The CDR3 totals 14 residues. Germline CDR1 reads KGHSH; CDR2 reads LQKENI. The CDR3 coding sequence is TGTGCCAGCTCACCGGATCCCAGCATGAACCTAGAACTCTTC. It yields the protein CASSPDPSMNLELF.

V gene TRBV6-5 combines with J gene TRBJ2-5; tentative D call: TRBD1 (6 bases). This CDR3 comprises 14 residues. The V gene's germline CDR1 is MNHEY and CDR2 SVGAGI. The germline V and J ends were trimmed by 10 bases and 4 bases, with 19 bases remaining between them. The chain's CDR3 is CAIVSAGVGETQYF. CDR3 sequence (DNA): TGTGCCATAGTGAGTGCAGGGGTGGGAGAGACCCAGTACTTC.

The J gene is TRBJ1-5, the V gene TRBV19, with D maybe TRBD1 (5 bases). The CDR3 is 14 amino acids. Germline-derived CDR1 and CDR2 are LNHDA and SQIVND (reference sequence). V gave up 5 bases and J gave up 7 bases, with 15 bases separating them. In DNA form, the CDR3 reads TGTGCCAGTAGTGGGGGACTCCTGGAGCAGCCCCAGCATTTT. Protein: CASSGGLLEQPQHF.